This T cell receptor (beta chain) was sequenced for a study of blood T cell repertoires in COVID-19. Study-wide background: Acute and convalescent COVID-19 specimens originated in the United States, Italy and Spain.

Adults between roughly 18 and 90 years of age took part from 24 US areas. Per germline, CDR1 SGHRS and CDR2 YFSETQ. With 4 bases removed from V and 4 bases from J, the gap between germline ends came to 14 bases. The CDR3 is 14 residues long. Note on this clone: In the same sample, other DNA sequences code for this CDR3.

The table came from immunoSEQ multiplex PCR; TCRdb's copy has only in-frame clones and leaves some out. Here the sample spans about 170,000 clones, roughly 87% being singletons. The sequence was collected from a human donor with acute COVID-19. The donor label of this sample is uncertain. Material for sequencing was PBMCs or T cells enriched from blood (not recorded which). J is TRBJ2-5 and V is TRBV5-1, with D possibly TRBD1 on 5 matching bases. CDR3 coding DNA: TGCGCCAGCAGCCTGCAGGGTCAGGGAGAGACCCAGTACTTC. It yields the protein CASSLQGQGETQYF.